This T cell receptor beta chain was identified in a study of spatial heterogeneity in lung cancer. Study-level points and caveats: How many expanded intratumoral alpha and beta TCRs were present tracked the tumor mutation count, which was a count of nonsynonymous mutations.

At least ten counts were recorded for this clonotype. The antigen remains undetermined. The CDR3 length is 14 residues. Trimming stripped 5 bases from V and 4 bases from J, with 14 bases between. TCRdb ran MiXCR on the 5' RACE reads and lists one entry per CDR3 protein. The data contain some 22,000 distinct CDR3 sequences, approximately 2.5% of them seen just once; the ten biggest clones take up 7.7%. Time point of the sample: sample taken at primary tumor resection. Material: lung tumor tissue, obtained at surgery. This clonotype originated in a male donor with early-stage non-small cell lung cancer. V usage is TRBV12-3 or TRBV12-4 and J usage is TRBJ2-5; no firm D call. The CDR3 coding sequence is TGTGCCAGCAGTGCCACAGCTCATCGAGAGACCCAGTACTTC. This codes for CASSATAHRETQYF.